Below, 23 T cell receptor beta chains from the same sample are listed, as sequenced in a study of blood T cell repertoires in COVID-19. The repertoire was sequenced with immunoSEQ multiplex PCR; TCRdb's copy has only in-frame clones and lacks some. Of fewer than 250,000 clones listed, roughly 89% were seen once; the top ten hold under 4%. The sequenced sample consisted of PBMCs or T cells enriched from blood (not recorded which). The receptors derive from a woman in her twenties or thirties who had been exposed to COVID-19.

The chain has TRBV7-3 and TRBJ2-3, with TRBD2 identical over 9 bases. This CDR3 has 17 amino acids. The junction had 8 bases not matched to a gene; V was cut back by 2 bases and J by 2 bases. CDR1 and CDR2 (germline): SGHTA, FQGTGA. CDR3 sequence (DNA): TGTGCCAGCAGCTTAGGTTCCCTAGCGGGGACCACAGATACGCAGTATTTT. As protein: CASSLGSLAGTTDTQYF.

Only one count was recorded for this clone. The rearrangement joins TRBV7-2 to TRBJ1-2, with D maybe TRBD1 (5 bases). This CDR3 contains 12 residues. Germline-derived CDR1 and CDR2 are SGHTA and FQGNSA. Trimming took off 1 base at V and 8 bases at J, with 8 bases between the two ends. CDR3 sequence reads: CASSLGQGGYTF. DNA of the CDR3: TGTGCCAGCAGCTTAGGGCAGGGAGGCTACACCTTC.

The chain links TRBV7-3 to TRBJ2-3; D not resolved. Germline values: CDR1 SGHTA, CDR2 FQGTGA. Trimming took off 0 bases at V and 4 bases at J, with 17 bases between the two ends. The CDR3 has 17 amino acids. CDR3 sequence reads: CASSLTTPRSGSDTQYF. The CDR3 nucleotides are TGTGCCAGCAGCTTAACCACCCCAAGGAGTGGCTCAGATACGCAGTATTTT.

The V and J genes are TRBV30 and TRBJ1-1, with D maybe TRBD1 (5 bases). V was trimmed by 5 bases and J by 5 bases, leaving 15 bases between them. CDR1 and CDR2 from the germline V gene are GTSNPN and SVGIG (reference sequence). CDR3 size: 13 residues. For the CDR3, the DNA is TGTGCCTGGGCGACCCACGGGGGAACTGAAGCTTTCTTT. This gives the protein CAWATHGGTEAFF.

This clone showed up just a few times. The rearrangement links TRBV7-9 to TRBJ1-6, with 7 nucleotides matching TRBD1. The CDR3 is 14 residues long. Unmatched junction bases numbered 8, after V lost 8 bases and J lost 7 bases. Looked up from germline, CDR1 is SEHNR and CDR2 is FQNEAQ (reference sequence). CDR3 sequence reads: CASARDSVNSPLHF. The CDR3 coding sequence is TGTGCCAGCGCCCGGGACAGCGTCAATTCACCCCTCCACTTT.

The chain couples TRBV21-1 to TRBJ1-1; the table gives TRBD1 as D, unverified against the DNA. TRBV21-1 is given as a pseudogene. CDR3 size: 12 residues. The CDR3 coding sequence is TGTGCCAGCAGCAAAGGACAATCCGAAGCTTTCTTT. Its protein product is CASSKGQSEAFF.

On this clone itself: The sample carries other DNA sequences with the same CDR3. V gene TRBV3-1 (or the pseudogene TRBV3-2) combines with J gene TRBJ1-6, with D uncertain. CDR3 length equals 13 residues. Trimming left V 0 bases short and J 8 bases short, with 5 bases between. In germline, CDR1 is LGHDT, CDR2 YNNKEL (reference sequence). The CDR3 is CASSQDGDSPLHF. The DNA for the CDR3 is TGTGCCAGCAGCCAAGACGGGGATTCACCCCTCCACTTT.

Here the CDR3 DNA reads TGTGCCAGCAGCCAAGGGCTTATCTACGAGCAGTACTTC. Encoded protein: CASSQGLIYEQYF. This chain links TRBV14 with TRBJ2-7, with D uncertain. The CDR3 contains 13 residues. The germline V gene has CDR1 SGHDN and CDR2 FVKESK. V lost 1 base to trimming and J lost 3 bases, with 7 bases between them.

This clone came up once. The CDR3 DNA is TGTGCCAGCAGCCAAAACAGGTGGGTCCCCGAGCAGTACTTC. Residues: CASSQNRWVPEQYF. The V and J genes are TRBV3-1 (or the pseudogene TRBV3-2) and TRBJ2-7; maybe TRBD1 (5 bases). This CDR3 comprises 14 residues. V was cut by 2 bases and J by 6 bases, with 14 bases left in between. Germline loops: CDR1 LGHDT, CDR2 YNNKEL (reference sequence).

The genes are TRBV20-1 and TRBJ2-5, with 13 bases that match TRBD2. Per germline, CDR1 DFQATT and CDR2 SNEGSKA (reference sequence). This CDR3 spans 15 amino acids. The V segment lost 3 bases and the J segment 3 bases; nucleotides outside the gene matches: 4. In DNA form, the CDR3 reads TGCAGTGCTAGTACTAGCGGGGGGGCTAAAGAGACCCAGTACTTC. Its protein product is CSASTSGGAKETQYF.

This sequence joins TRBV9 and TRBJ2-7; 7 bases map to TRBD2. Germline loops: CDR1 SGDLS, CDR2 YYNGEE. This CDR3 region has 15 residues. Trimming cost V 0 bases and J 3 bases; bases outside gene matches: 6. CDR3 sequence reads: CASSVGSSGIYEQYF. The CDR3 DNA follows: TGTGCCAGCAGCGTAGGCTCCAGCGGGATCTACGAGCAGTACTTC.

The chain is built from TRBV7-9 and TRBJ2-1, with 12 bases lining up with TRBD2. This CDR3 has 15 residues. The junction had 5 bases not matched to a gene; V was cut back by 3 bases and J by 8 bases. Germline-derived CDR1 and CDR2 are SEHNR and FQNEAQ (reference sequence). CDR3 sequence: CASSFRTSGVDEQFF. The CDR3 DNA reads as TGTGCCAGCAGCTTCCGGACTAGCGGGGTGGATGAGCAGTTCTTC.

The rearrangement uses TRBV6-5 and TRBJ2-3, with unresolved D. The germline V and J ends were trimmed by 7 bases and 8 bases, with 10 bases remaining between them. The CDR3 is 11 residues long. Germline V gene sequence: CDR1 MNHEY, CDR2 SVGAGI. This CDR3 reads CASILRGTQYF. In DNA, the CDR3 is TGTGCCAGCATCCTTAGAGGTACGCAGTATTTT.

The chain employs TRBV27 and TRBJ2-5, with TRBD2 identical over 8 bases. Germline values: CDR1 MNHEY, CDR2 SMNVEV (reference sequence). With 7 bases clipped from V and 7 bases from J, the junction kept 5 bases outside the gene matches. There are 12 residues in the CDR3. CDR3 DNA: TGTGCCAGCATCTCCGCGGGGGGGACCCAGTACTTC. The encoded protein is CASISAGGTQYF.

The chain couples TRBV7-9 to TRBJ1-6, with TRBD1 identical over 7 bases. Germline trimming cut 3 bases from V and 9 bases from J; bases unmatched to any gene: 11. CDR1 SEHNR and CDR2 FQNEAQ come from the germline V gene (reference sequence). The CDR3 is 16 amino acids. The CDR3 bases are TGTGCCAGCAGCTTCCCTCAGGGGGGTTTTCGTTCACCCCTCCACTTT. It yields the protein CASSFPQGGFRSPLHF.

In DNA form, the CDR3 reads TGTGCTAGTGCCTCGCAGACAGGGTCTAGATCACCCCTCCACTTT. Amino acids: CASASQTGSRSPLHF. The chain has TRBV12-5 and TRBJ1-6, with 7 bases fitting TRBD1. V trimming: 7 bases; J trimming: 10 bases; junction bases outside the gene matches: 13. The germline gives CDR1 LGHNT, CDR2 FRNRAP. There are 15 residues in the CDR3.

This clone appeared a single time. The genes are TRBV7-2 and TRBJ2-3, with 7 bases lining up with TRBD2. This CDR3 comprises 14 residues. The germline gives CDR1 SGHTA, CDR2 FQGNSA. V dropped 1 base and J dropped 4; count of bases not matched to a gene: 2. The CDR3, as DNA: TGTGCCAGCAGCTTAGTAGCGGGCCCAGATACGCAGTATTTT. It yields the protein CASSLVAGPDTQYF.

J is TRBJ2-2 and V is TRBV7-9, with 9 bases that match TRBD1. Germline loops: CDR1 SEHNR, CDR2 FQNEAQ (reference sequence). V shed 9 bases, J shed 4 bases, and the junction held 9 bases outside the gene matches. CDR3 length: 15 amino acids. CDR3 DNA sequence: TGTGCCAGGGAACCGGACAGGGGCCTCACCGGGGAGCTGTTTTTT. It encodes CAREPDRGLTGELFF. Using reference TRBV7-9 and TRBJ2-2 for the parts outside the CDR3, the full variable domain is DTGVSQNPRHKITKRGQNVTFRCDPISEHNRLYWYRQTLGQGPEFLTYFQNEAQLEKSRLLSDRFSAERPKGSFSTLEIQRTEQGDSAMYLCAREPDRGLTGELFFGEGSRLTVL.

The gene calls are TRBV15 and TRBJ1-2; D might be TRBD1 (5 bases). The germline V and J ends were trimmed by 0 bases and 4 bases, with 15 bases remaining between them. This CDR3 spans 16 amino acids. The V gene's germline CDR1 is LNHNV and CDR2 YYDKDF (reference sequence). The CDR3 protein is CATSRDGRGISYGYTF. The CDR3 DNA follows: TGTGCCACCAGCAGAGATGGTCGGGGGATAAGCTATGGCTACACCTTC.

Only one count was recorded for this clone. The chain uses TRBV7-6 and TRBJ2-7; a possible D gene is TRBD1 (5 bases). The CDR3 has 12 amino acids. Germline lookup yields CDR1 SGHVS and CDR2 FNYEAQ. Trimming shortened V by 5 bases and J by 5 bases, and 10 bases separated the two germline ends. CDR3 nucleotide sequence: TGTGCCAGCAGCCTACAGGACGACGAGCAGTACTTC. Translated, it gives CASSLQDDEQYF.

Comments on this clone: At one boundary the junction diverges from the germline segment, which might be a read error. The chain links TRBV13 to TRBJ2-3; 8 bases fit TRBD2. This CDR3 has 15 amino acids. Germline-derived CDR1 and CDR2 are PRHDT and FYEKMQ (reference sequence). The CDR3 reads CASSFSGVLTGTQYF. CDR3 in DNA: TGTGCCAGCAGCTTTAGCGGGGTACTTACAGGTACGCAGTATTTT.

Here the CDR3 DNA reads TGTGCCAGCAGCCAATCTCGGGGGGGTCTAGGCGAGCAGTTCTTC. Its protein product is CASSQSRGGLGEQFF. V usage is TRBV7-3 and J usage is TRBJ2-1; 8 bases are shared with TRBD2. Germline-derived CDR1 and CDR2 are SGHTA and FQGTGA. The CDR3 has 15 residues. After removal of 5 bases from V and 10 bases from J, the junction contained 13 bases not matched to a gene.

J is TRBJ1-6 and V is TRBV7-9, with D maybe TRBD1 (6 bases). The CDR3 is 16 residues long. The germline V gene encodes CDR1 SEHNR and CDR2 FQNEAQ (reference sequence). V dropped 2 bases and J dropped 7 bases, with 15 bases sitting between them. This chain's CDR3 is CASSLPPGTTNSPLHF. CDR3 nucleotide sequence: TGTGCCAGCAGCTTACCACCCGGGACAACAAATTCACCCCTCCACTTT.